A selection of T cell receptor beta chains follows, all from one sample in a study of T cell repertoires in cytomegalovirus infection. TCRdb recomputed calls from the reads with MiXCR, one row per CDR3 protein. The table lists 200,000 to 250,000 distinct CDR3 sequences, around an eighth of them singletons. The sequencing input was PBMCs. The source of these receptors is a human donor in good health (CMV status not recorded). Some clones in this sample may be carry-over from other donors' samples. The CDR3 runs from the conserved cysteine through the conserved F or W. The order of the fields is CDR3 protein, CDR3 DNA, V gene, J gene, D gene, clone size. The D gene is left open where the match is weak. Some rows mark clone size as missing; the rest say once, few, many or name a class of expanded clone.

CDR3 protein: CASRPRMDGTGELFF; CDR3 DNA: TGTGCCAGCAGGCCCCGGATGGACGGCACCGGGGAGCTGTTTTTT; V gene: TRBV5-4; J gene: TRBJ2-2; D gene: .; clone size: many
CDR3 protein: CASSIRQGGGTEAFF; CDR3 DNA: TGTGCCAGCTCAATCAGACAGGGAGGCGGCACTGAAGCTTTCTTT; V gene: TRBV2; J gene: TRBJ1-1; D gene: TRBD1; clone size: few
CDR3 protein: CASSEERLAGGSSYNEQFF; CDR3 DNA: TGTGCCAGCAGTGAGGAAAGACTAGCGGGAGGGAGCTCCTACAATGAGCAGTTCTTC; V gene: TRBV6-1; J gene: TRBJ2-1; D gene: TRBD2; clone size: .
CDR3 protein: CASSRDRVGSEAFF; CDR3 DNA: TGTGCCAGCAGCCGCGACAGGGTCGGGTCTGAAGCTTTCTTT; V gene: TRBV6-6; J gene: TRBJ1-1; D gene: TRBD1; clone size: .
CDR3 protein: CASSLGGRVADTQYF; CDR3 DNA: TGTGCCAGCAGCTTAGGGGGCCGGGTCGCAGATACGCAGTATTTT; V gene: TRBV7-2; J gene: TRBJ2-3; D gene: .; clone size: many
CDR3 protein: CASSLGPPENYEQYF; CDR3 DNA: TGTGCCAGCAGCTTAGGACCACCAGAAAACTACGAGCAGTACTTC; V gene: TRBV11-3; J gene: TRBJ2-7; D gene: .; clone size: .
CDR3 protein: CASSPETGKGNQPQHF; CDR3 DNA: TGTGCCAGCAGTCCAGAGACAGGGAAAGGCAATCAGCCCCAGCATTTT; V gene: TRBV12-3/TRBV12-4; J gene: TRBJ1-5; D gene: TRBD1; clone size: many
CDR3 protein: CASRTGRDQPQHF; CDR3 DNA: TGTGCCAGCAGGACAGGGAGGGATCAGCCCCAGCATTTT; V gene: TRBV6-5; J gene: TRBJ1-5; D gene: TRBD1; clone size: .
CDR3 protein: CAISAAGGKNIQYF; CDR3 DNA: TGTGCCATCAGTGCAGCGGGAGGTAAAAACATTCAGTACTTC; V gene: TRBV10-3; J gene: TRBJ2-4; D gene: TRBD2; clone size: .
CDR3 protein: CSATPPRGRGYEQYF; CDR3 DNA: TGCAGTGCCACACCTCCCCGCGGGAGAGGGTACGAGCAGTACTTC; V gene: TRBV20-1; J gene: TRBJ2-7; D gene: TRBD2; clone size: .
CDR3 protein: CASTTRNGGWNTGELFF; CDR3 DNA: TGTGCCAGCACCACCCGAAATGGCGGGTGGAACACCGGGGAGCTGTTTTTT; V gene: TRBV6-2/TRBV6-3; J gene: TRBJ2-2; D gene: .; clone size: few
CDR3 protein: CASSGTGGYNEQFF; CDR3 DNA: TGTGCCAGTAGTGGCACAGGAGGTTACAATGAGCAGTTCTTC; V gene: TRBV19; J gene: TRBJ2-1; D gene: .; clone size: .
CDR3 protein: CASRTSGRTGEQYF; CDR3 DNA: TGTGCCAGCAGGACTAGCGGGAGGACTGGTGAGCAGTACTTC; V gene: TRBV2; J gene: TRBJ2-7; D gene: TRBD2; clone size: .
CDR3 protein: CATSRSTESNEKLFF; CDR3 DNA: TGTGCCACCAGCAGGTCGACGGAAAGTAATGAAAAACTGTTTTTT; V gene: TRBV15; J gene: TRBJ1-4; D gene: .; clone size: few
CDR3 protein: CASQKGGPNNEQFF; CDR3 DNA: TGTGCCAGTCAGAAGGGGGGACCAAACAATGAGCAGTTCTTC; V gene: TRBV19; J gene: TRBJ2-1; D gene: .; clone size: many
CDR3 protein: CAWSTGTRSSAEQFF; CDR3 DNA: TGTGCCTGGAGTACCGGGACTAGGTCGTCCGCTGAGCAGTTCTTC; V gene: TRBV30; J gene: TRBJ2-1; D gene: TRBD2; clone size: .
CDR3 protein: CASSFDGFEQFF; CDR3 DNA: TGTGCCAGCAGCTTCGACGGATTTGAGCAGTTCTTC; V gene: TRBV7-3; J gene: TRBJ2-1; D gene: .; clone size: many
CDR3 protein: CAISEGQSQETQYF; CDR3 DNA: TGTGCCATCAGTGAGGGGCAGAGTCAAGAGACCCAGTACTTC; V gene: TRBV10-3; J gene: TRBJ2-5; D gene: .; clone size: .
CDR3 protein: CATGTATNEKLFF; CDR3 DNA: TGTGCCACCGGGACAGCAACTAATGAAAAACTGTTTTTT; V gene: TRBV19; J gene: TRBJ1-4; D gene: TRBD1; clone size: .
CDR3 protein: CATSRVPGSNYGYTF; CDR3 DNA: TGTGCCACCAGCAGAGTCCCAGGTTCCAACTATGGCTACACCTTC; V gene: TRBV15; J gene: TRBJ1-2; D gene: .; clone size: few
CDR3 protein: CASSDHGQRGYTF; CDR3 DNA: TGCGCCAGCAGCGATCACGGACAAAGAGGCTACACCTTC; V gene: TRBV4-3; J gene: TRBJ1-2; D gene: .; clone size: many
CDR3 protein: CASSQTSRNTGELFF; CDR3 DNA: TGTGCCAGCAGCCAAACTAGCCGTAACACCGGGGAGCTGTTTTTT; V gene: TRBV14; J gene: TRBJ2-2; D gene: .; clone size: .
CDR3 protein: CASSLGQGRSEQYF; CDR3 DNA: TGTGCCAGCAGCTTGGGACAGGGGAGGAGCGAGCAGTACTTC; V gene: TRBV7-2; J gene: TRBJ2-7; D gene: TRBD1; clone size: many
CDR3 protein: CASSLLAGGLYEQYF; CDR3 DNA: TGTGCCAGCAGCCTACTAGCGGGGGGGTTATACGAGCAGTACTTC; V gene: TRBV7-2; J gene: TRBJ2-7; D gene: TRBD2; clone size: .
CDR3 protein: CASSRRTRWNSTGELFF; CDR3 DNA: TGTGCCAGCAGTCGCCGGACGAGGTGGAACAGCACCGGGGAGCTGTTTTTT; V gene: TRBV12-3/TRBV12-4; J gene: TRBJ2-2; D gene: .; clone size: few
CDR3 protein: CASSFSGSVDEQFF; CDR3 DNA: TGTGCCAGCAGCTTTAGCGGGAGTGTCGATGAGCAGTTCTTC; V gene: TRBV7-2; J gene: TRBJ2-1; D gene: TRBD2; clone size: many
CDR3 protein: CASSARQGWNQPQHF; CDR3 DNA: TGTGCCAGTAGTGCGCGACAGGGATGGAATCAGCCCCAGCATTTT; V gene: TRBV19; J gene: TRBJ1-5; D gene: TRBD1; clone size: few
CDR3 protein: CASSVEASGRGGELFF; CDR3 DNA: TGTGCCAGCAGCGTAGAGGCTAGCGGGAGGGGCGGGGAGCTGTTTTTT; V gene: TRBV9; J gene: TRBJ2-2; D gene: TRBD2; clone size: few
CDR3 protein: CASSLDGENTGELFF; CDR3 DNA: TGTGCCAGCAGCTTAGACGGAGAGAACACCGGGGAGCTGTTTTTT; V gene: TRBV7-9; J gene: TRBJ2-2; D gene: .; clone size: many
CDR3 protein: CASAPLRLAISAGELFF; CDR3 DNA: TGTGCCAGCGCCCCATTGAGACTAGCAATATCCGCCGGGGAGCTGTTTTTT; V gene: TRBV7-2; J gene: TRBJ2-2; D gene: TRBD2; clone size: many
CDR3 protein: CSAGTGRGNTIYF; CDR3 DNA: TGCAGTGCTGGGACGGGGCGAGGAAACACCATATATTTT; V gene: TRBV20-1; J gene: TRBJ1-3; D gene: .; clone size: .
CDR3 protein: CASSPAPGDYGYTF; CDR3 DNA: TGTGCCAGCAGCCCCGCTCCGGGTGACTATGGCTACACCTTC; V gene: TRBV12-3/TRBV12-4; J gene: TRBJ1-2; D gene: .; clone size: many
CDR3 protein: CASSLAALGGGETQYF; CDR3 DNA: TGTGCCAGCAGCTTAGCGGCCCTCGGGGGAGGGGAGACCCAGTACTTC; V gene: TRBV7-2; J gene: TRBJ2-5; D gene: TRBD2; clone size: many
CDR3 protein: CSARETGGNYGYTF; CDR3 DNA: TGCAGTGCTAGGGAAACAGGGGGCAACTATGGCTACACCTTC; V gene: TRBV20-1; J gene: TRBJ1-2; D gene: TRBD1; clone size: few
CDR3 protein: CAIKSTGTETQYF; CDR3 DNA: TGTGCCATCAAATCGACTGGAACAGAGACCCAGTACTTC; V gene: TRBV10-3; J gene: TRBJ2-5; D gene: .; clone size: .
CDR3 protein: CASSIAPRDQETQYF; CDR3 DNA: TGTGCCAGTAGTATAGCCCCCAGGGACCAAGAGACCCAGTACTTC; V gene: TRBV19; J gene: TRBJ2-5; D gene: .; clone size: many
CDR3 protein: CASSYPRGASRGDEQFF; CDR3 DNA: TGTGCCAGCAGTTACCCACGAGGGGCTAGCCGGGGGGATGAGCAGTTCTTC; V gene: TRBV6-2/TRBV6-3; J gene: TRBJ2-1; D gene: TRBD2; clone size: .
CDR3 protein: CASSLSGGGDTGELFF; CDR3 DNA: TGTGCCAGCAGTTTATCAGGGGGGGGAGACACCGGGGAGCTGTTTTTT; V gene: TRBV28; J gene: TRBJ2-2; D gene: .; clone size: .
CDR3 protein: CASSRTGTGAIDTQYF; CDR3 DNA: TGTGCCAGCAGCCGGACCGGGACAGGGGCAATAGATACGCAGTATTTT; V gene: TRBV7-2; J gene: TRBJ2-3; D gene: TRBD1; clone size: many
CDR3 protein: CASSPGADSYEQYF; CDR3 DNA: TGTGCCAGCAGTCCGGGGGCAGACTCCTACGAGCAGTACTTC; V gene: TRBV28; J gene: TRBJ2-7; D gene: .; clone size: few
CDR3 protein: CASSLPTGDTSYVLTF; CDR3 DNA: TGCGCCAGCAGCTTACCAACGGGGGACACCTCGTACGTCCTGACTTTC; V gene: TRBV5-1; J gene: TRBJ2-6; D gene: .; clone size: few
CDR3 protein: CSASARVGETQYF; CDR3 DNA: TGCAGTGCTAGTGCCAGGGTTGGAGAGACCCAGTACTTC; V gene: TRBV20-1; J gene: TRBJ2-5; D gene: .; clone size: few
CDR3 protein: CASRSSETQYF; CDR3 DNA: TGTGCCAGCCGCTCTTCAGAGACCCAGTACTTC; V gene: TRBV6-1; J gene: TRBJ2-5; D gene: .; clone size: many
CDR3 protein: CASSSGRRVNSPLHF; CDR3 DNA: TGTGCCAGCAGCTCCGGTAGGAGGGTTAATTCACCCCTCCACTTT; V gene: TRBV7-2; J gene: TRBJ1-6; D gene: .; clone size: many
CDR3 protein: CASSRLAGGFEQFF; CDR3 DNA: TGTGCCAGCAGCCGACTAGCGGGGGGGTTCGAGCAGTTCTTC; V gene: TRBV6-2/TRBV6-3; J gene: TRBJ2-1; D gene: TRBD2; clone size: .
CDR3 protein: CASSFRASLHEQYF; CDR3 DNA: TGTGCCAGCAGTTTTCGAGCGTCCCTCCACGAGCAGTACTTC; V gene: TRBV28; J gene: TRBJ2-7; D gene: .; clone size: many
CDR3 protein: CASSSSGLEQYF; CDR3 DNA: TGTGCCAGCAGTTCAAGTGGGCTCGAGCAGTACTTC; V gene: TRBV6-1; J gene: TRBJ2-7; D gene: .; clone size: many
CDR3 protein: CASSLEGRGSSTGELFF; CDR3 DNA: TGTGCCAGCAGCTTGGAAGGCAGGGGTTCTTCCACCGGGGAGCTGTTTTTT; V gene: TRBV5-5; J gene: TRBJ2-2; D gene: .; clone size: few
CDR3 protein: CASSSQGENEQFF; CDR3 DNA: TGTGCCAGCAGTTCACAGGGGGAAAATGAGCAGTTCTTC; V gene: TRBV6-5; J gene: TRBJ2-1; D gene: TRBD1; clone size: many
CDR3 protein: CASSWAGPDTGELFF; CDR3 DNA: TGTGCCAGCAGCTGGGCCGGGCCAGACACCGGGGAGCTGTTTTTT; V gene: TRBV7-9; J gene: TRBJ2-2; D gene: .; clone size: many
CDR3 protein: CASSIRREGRNEQFF; CDR3 DNA: TGTGCCAGTAGTATACGTCGGGAGGGTCGGAATGAGCAGTTCTTC; V gene: TRBV19; J gene: TRBJ2-1; D gene: TRBD2; clone size: .
CDR3 protein: CASSTPGQGGSGYTF; CDR3 DNA: TGTGCCAGTAGCACTCCGGGACAGGGTGGGTCCGGCTACACCTTC; V gene: TRBV19; J gene: TRBJ1-2; D gene: TRBD1; clone size: .
CDR3 protein: CASSLARSTGGLDF; CDR3 DNA: TGTGCCAGCAGCTTAGCCCGATCGACAGGGGGCCTTGACTTC; V gene: TRBV7-8; J gene: TRBJ2-1; D gene: TRBD1; clone size: .
CDR3 protein: CASSQDGRGWRNTIYF; CDR3 DNA: TGTGCCAGCAGCCAAGACGGCCGGGGTTGGAGAAACACCATATATTTT; V gene: TRBV3-1; J gene: TRBJ1-3; D gene: .; clone size: few